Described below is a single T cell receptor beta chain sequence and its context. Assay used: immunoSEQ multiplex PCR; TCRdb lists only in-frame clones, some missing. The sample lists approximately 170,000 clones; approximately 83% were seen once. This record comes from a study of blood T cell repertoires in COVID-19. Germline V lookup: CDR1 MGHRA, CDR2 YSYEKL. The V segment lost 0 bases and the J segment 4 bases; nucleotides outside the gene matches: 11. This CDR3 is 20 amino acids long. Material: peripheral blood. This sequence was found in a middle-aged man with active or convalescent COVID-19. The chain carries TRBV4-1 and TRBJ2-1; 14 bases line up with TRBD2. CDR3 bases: TGCGCCAGCAGCCAAGACCCGAGGACTAGCGGGAGGATTGATTACAATGAGCAGTTCTTC. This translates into CASSQDPRTSGRIDYNEQFF.